This is a list of T cell receptor beta chains from one sample in a study of early T cells in non-severe SARS-CoV-2 infection. Using its own MiXCR run on the 5' RACE reads, TCRdb lists one record per CDR3 protein. The table has roughly 25,000 distinct CDR3 sequences, about 4.4% seen once. Sequencing used whole blood. All receptors come from an adult who was a healthcare worker with PCR-confirmed SARS-CoV-2 infection or an uninfected control (not recorded which). Both conserved end residues are part of each CDR3. The order of the fields is D gene, V gene, clone size, J gene, CDR3 DNA, CDR3 protein. D genes are given only for firm matches. The size field is filled for only some rows; it gives once, few, many or a size class.

-	TRBV7-9	many	TRBJ2-1	TGTGCCAGCAGCCTCCCGGTAGGGTCCATATCTAATCGGTTCTTC	CASSLPVGSISNRFF
TRBD1	TRBV27	-	TRBJ2-5	TGTGCCAGCAGTGCTGGGACAGGGCAAGAGACCCAGTACTTC	CASSAGTGQETQYF
TRBD1	TRBV20-1	many	TRBJ1-2	TGCAGTGCACCCCGGACAGGTACTGGCTACACCTTC	CSAPRTGTGYTF
TRBD1	TRBV12-3/TRBV12-4	many	TRBJ1-1	TGTGCCAGCAGACAGACAGGGGGGAACACTGAAGCTTTCTTT	CASRQTGGNTEAFF
-	TRBV15	few	TRBJ2-3	TGTGCCACCAGCACCTTGACTCTCACAGATACGCAGTATTTT	CATSTLTLTDTQYF
-	TRBV28	many	TRBJ2-7	TGTGCCAGCAGTTTGTTCGGGAGCACCTACGAGCAGTACTTC	CASSLFGSTYEQYF
TRBD2	TRBV19	many	TRBJ2-1	TGTGCCAGTACCCCTTTGACTAGCGGGGGATACAATGAGCAGTTCTTC	CASTPLTSGGYNEQFF
TRBD1	TRBV13	many	TRBJ1-1	TGTGCCAGCAGCTTAGGCCTTTTTACAGGGGGCACTGAAGCTTTCTTT	CASSLGLFTGGTEAFF
TRBD1	TRBV12-3/TRBV12-4	many	TRBJ2-2	TGTGCCAGCAGTCGCGCAGGGGGAACCGGGGAGCTGTTTTTT	CASSRAGGTGELFF
-	TRBV6-2/TRBV6-3	few	TRBJ2-1	TGTGCCAGCAGTTCCCGGGGCCGTAATGAGCAGTTCTTC	CASSSRGRNEQFF
TRBD1	TRBV6-2/TRBV6-3	few	TRBJ2-3	TGTGCCAGCAGAGACGGACAGGGGGCTGCAGATACGCAGTATTTT	CASRDGQGAADTQYF
-	TRBV9	many	TRBJ2-7	TGTGCCAGCAGCGTATGGACAGAGTCCTACGAGCAGTACTTC	CASSVWTESYEQYF
TRBD1	TRBV20-1	few	TRBJ2-7	TGCAGTGCTCAGGGGGAAATGTACGAGCAGTACTTC	CSAQGEMYEQYF
TRBD2	TRBV6-5	few	TRBJ2-1	TGTGCCAGCAGCCTACTAGCGGGGGAAAGGAATGAGCAGTTCTTC	CASSLLAGERNEQFF
-	TRBV2	-	TRBJ2-2	TGTGCCAGCAGTGAGAGATTAGGATCCGGTACGAACACCGGGGAGCTGTTTTTT	CASSERLGSGTNTGELFF
TRBD1	TRBV30	many	TRBJ2-3	TGTGCCTGGAGTGGACAGGGGGGGTCTAGCACAGATACGCAGTATTTT	CAWSGQGGSSTDTQYF
TRBD2	TRBV6-4	-	TRBJ2-3	TGTGCCAGCACTATGACTAGCGGGGGGACAGATACGCAGTATTTT	CASTMTSGGTDTQYF
-	TRBV12-3/TRBV12-4	many	TRBJ2-3	TGTGCCAGCAGTTTCGGGGTTCCCTCCACAGATACGCAGTATTTT	CASSFGVPSTDTQYF
-	TRBV6-2/TRBV6-3	many	TRBJ1-6	TGTGCCAGCAGTTACGCCGGACCGAGGGATTCACCCCTCCACTTT	CASSYAGPRDSPLHF
-	TRBV24-1	many	TRBJ2-1	TGTGCCACCAGTGATTCGACTAGTTTGCATGAGCAGTTCTTC	CATSDSTSLHEQFF
TRBD2	TRBV4-1	many	TRBJ2-3	TGCGCCAGCAGCCAAGAGGGACTAGCGAAGGCAGATACGCAGTATTTT	CASSQEGLAKADTQYF
TRBD2	TRBV6-6	few	TRBJ2-7	TGTGCCAGCAGTTACAGGGTTATCGGGGACTACCCCTACGAGCAGTACTTC	CASSYRVIGDYPYEQYF
-	TRBV4-1	few	TRBJ2-2	TGCGCCAGCAGCCACCCCCTAGCGACCGGGGAGCTGTTTTTT	CASSHPLATGELFF
-	TRBV29-1	-	TRBJ2-7	TGCAGCGTGTGGGACAACGAGCAGTACTTC	CSVWDNEQYF
-	TRBV21-1	-	TRBJ2-6	TGTGCCAGCAGCATTCAATTCTACACGGGCCTAGGGGCCAACGTCCTGACTTTC	CASSIQFYTGLGANVLTF
-	TRBV4-1	few	TRBJ1-1	TGCGCCAGCAGCCATCCACTGAACACTGAAGCTTTCTTT	CASSHPLNTEAFF
TRBD2	TRBV5-1	-	TRBJ2-1	TGCGCCAGCAGCTTGTCGCTAGCGGTTGACAATGAGCAGTTCTTC	CASSLSLAVDNEQFF
TRBD1	TRBV7-2	many	TRBJ2-1	TGTGCCAGCAGCTTCAGGGGGCGATTTTTGGGTGAGCAGTTCTTC	CASSFRGRFLGEQFF
TRBD1	TRBV12-3/TRBV12-4	many	TRBJ1-6	TGTGCCAGCAGTTCCCGACAGGGCTGGTCACCCCTCCACTTT	CASSSRQGWSPLHF
TRBD2	TRBV7-2	many	TRBJ2-3	TGTGCCAGCAGCTTACGGCTAGCGGGAGGGCGGATGGATACGCAGTATTTT	CASSLRLAGGRMDTQYF
TRBD1	TRBV27	-	TRBJ2-7	TGTGCCAGCAGTTTAAAGGGGGACAGGGCGGCGGTCCGGCAGTACTTC	CASSLKGDRAAVRQYF
TRBD2	TRBV5-1	many	TRBJ2-3	TGCGCCAGCAGCCTGGTGCCCAGCGGGGGGGCAGGTACGCAGTATTTT	CASSLVPSGGAGTQYF
TRBD1	TRBV4-1	few	TRBJ2-6	TGCGCCAGCAGCCTAGGGACAGCAAACTCTGGGGCCAACGTCCTGACTTTC	CASSLGTANSGANVLTF
-	TRBV28	many	TRBJ1-1	TGTGCCAGCATAACAGCGAGGATTAGTACTGAAGCTTTCTTT	CASITARISTEAFF
-	TRBV20-1	few	TRBJ1-3	TGCAGTGGACGCAGCTCTGGAAACACCATATATTTT	CSGRSSGNTIYF
-	TRBV6-5	few	TRBJ1-6	TGTGCCAGCAGTTCTTTTGGGACAAGAAGCTCCTATAATTCACCCCTCCACTTT	CASSSFGTRSSYNSPLHF
-	TRBV4-1	many	TRBJ1-1	TGCGCCAGCAGTTTATTACCCCCAACCTTGAACACTGAAGCTTTCTTT	CASSLLPPTLNTEAFF
-	TRBV4-3	many	TRBJ1-3	TGCGCCAGCACTCCAACAGGGAGTCCTGGAAACACCATATATTTT	CASTPTGSPGNTIYF
TRBD2	TRBV15	many	TRBJ2-3	TGTGCCACCAGCAGTCTTCTAGGGGCTAGCGGGAGACCAGATACGCAGTATTTT	CATSSLLGASGRPDTQYF
TRBD1	TRBV20-1	many	TRBJ2-1	TGCAGTGCTAGTCAGGGGGCAGACTACAATGAGCAGTTCTTC	CSASQGADYNEQFF
TRBD2	TRBV29-1	-	TRBJ2-1	TGCAGCGCCGCACAGCGGGGGGACTACAATGAGCAGTTCTTC	CSAAQRGDYNEQFF
-	TRBV3-1	-	TRBJ1-1	TGTGCCAGCACCCATCAGGGGATGAACACTGAAGCTTTCTTT	CASTHQGMNTEAFF
TRBD1	TRBV19	many	TRBJ2-3	TGTGCCAGTAGCGGCGGCAGGGGGCGTCTTACGCAGTATTTT	CASSGGRGRLTQYF